Shown below are 26 T cell receptor beta chains from a single sample sequenced in a study of human T cells and chemical hapten exposure. TCRdb reprocessed the 5' RACE reads with MiXCR, giving one entry per CDR3 protein. Of 130,000 or so distinct CDR3 sequences listed, 4.1% were seen once; the top ten hold more than 1.2%. The starting material, unfractionated whole blood, was used for total RNA extraction. The origin of the receptors is a female donor in good health.

The J gene is TRBJ1-5, the V gene TRBV18, with D possibly TRBD1 on 5 matching bases. This CDR3 has 13 residues. Trimming stripped 8 bases from V and 3 bases from J, with 11 bases between. Germline V gene lookup returns CDR1 KGHSH and CDR2 LQKENI. Written as DNA, the CDR3 is TGTGCCAGCGGACGGGACCTCAATCAGCCCCAGCATTTT. It translates to CASGRDLNQPQHF.

This clonotype appeared many times. This chain joins TRBV10-3 and TRBJ1-1; D is possibly TRBD1 (5 bases). Per germline, CDR1 ENHRY and CDR2 SYGVKD. Trimming took 2 bases from V and 3 from J, leaving 7 bases between them. The CDR3 has 13 residues. The CDR3 sequence: CAISETGYTEAFF. In DNA, the CDR3 is TGTGCCATCAGTGAGACAGGTTACACTGAAGCTTTCTTT.

Many counts were recorded for this clonotype. The CDR3 DNA sequence: TGTGCCAGCTCACCACCGGACAGGGGCCCCTACAATGAGCAGTTCTTC. This translates into CASSPPDRGPYNEQFF. This rearrangement joins TRBV18 to TRBJ2-1; TRBD1 aligns across 9 bases. The CDR3 covers 16 residues. Germline trimming cut 0 bases from V and 2 bases from J; bases unmatched to any gene: 2. In germline, CDR1 is KGHSH, CDR2 LQKENI.

This clonotype was counted only a few times. The chain employs TRBV6-1 and TRBJ2-1, with TRBD2 matching 15 bases. V lost 6 bases, J lost 10 bases, and 4 bases stayed unmatched. The CDR3 totals 14 residues. Germline-derived CDR1 and CDR2 are MNHNS and SASEGT. The CDR3, as DNA: TGTGCCAGCAGGGGGACTAGCGGGGGGCGAGAGCAGTTCTTC. Translating it yields CASRGTSGGREQFF.

This clonotype was picked up many times. This chain joins TRBV5-1 and TRBJ2-1, with TRBD2 identical over 15 bases. This CDR3 contains 21 residues. After removal of 4 bases from V and 0 bases from J, the junction contained 14 bases not matched to a gene. Per the germline V gene, CDR1 is SGHRS and CDR2 is YFSETQ. CDR3 protein: CASSPMTRTSGGESSYNEQFF. As DNA, the CDR3 is TGCGCCAGCAGCCCGATGACCCGGACTAGCGGGGGGGAGAGCTCCTACAATGAGCAGTTCTTC.

This clonotype was detected ten times or more. V is TRBV19 and J is TRBJ2-2; tentative D call: TRBD1 (6 bases). Deletions cut 6 bases from V and 7 bases from J, with 15 bases between. CDR1 and CDR2 from the germline V gene are LNHDA and SQIVND (reference sequence). This CDR3 spans 14 amino acids. The CDR3 region has the DNA TGTGCCAGTAGAATGCAGGGGTCCAGCGGGGAGCTGTTTTTT. It codes for CASRMQGSSGELFF.

In its sample, this clonotype was seen many times. V is TRBV2 and J is TRBJ2-1; D call uncertain. CDR1 SNHLY and CDR2 FYNNEI come from the germline V gene. The CDR3 runs to 15 residues. The V end was cut by 3 bases, the J end by 10 bases, with 19 bases between. This CDR3 reads CASSDSRADGAEQFF. In nucleotides, the CDR3 is TGTGCCAGCAGTGATTCCAGAGCCGACGGAGCGGAGCAGTTCTTC.

Ten or more counts support this clonotype. The chain carries TRBV5-1 and TRBJ2-2, with D possibly being TRBD1 (5 bases). Germline lookup yields CDR1 SGHRS and CDR2 YFSETQ. V was cut by 7 bases and J by 5 bases, with 18 bases left in between. The CDR3 is 15 residues long. This CDR3 is CASSTENRRTGELFF. For the CDR3, the DNA is TGCGCCAGCTCTACCGAAAACAGGAGAACCGGGGAGCTGTTTTTT.

The table lists this clonotype with many counts. The rearrangement joins TRBV12-3 or TRBV12-4 to TRBJ1-5; possibly TRBD1 for D (6 bases). V shed 1 base and J shed 15 bases, with 22 bases lying between them. This CDR3 region has 15 residues. This CDR3 is CASSLVQGPVSFTHF. CDR3 coding DNA: TGTGCCAGCAGTTTAGTTCAGGGGCCAGTAAGTTTCACGCATTTT.

J is TRBJ1-1 and V is TRBV12-3 or TRBV12-4; TRBD1 matches 10 bases. V was clipped by 6 bases and J by 6 bases; unmatched bases: 10. The CDR3 length is 15 residues. The CDR3 coding sequence is TGTGCCAGCAGCCTCCCGGGACAGGGGATCTCTGAAGCTTTCTTT. Its protein is CASSLPGQGISEAFF.

This clonotype was counted at least ten times. The V call is TRBV7-6, the J call TRBJ2-7, with TRBD2 matching 11 bases. Germline V CDR1 and CDR2: SGHVS, FNYEAQ. V gave up 5 bases and J gave up 3 bases; unmatched junction bases: 3. CDR3 size: 14 residues. This CDR3 is CASSPGLADYEQYF. The CDR3 DNA sequence: TGTGCCAGCAGCCCGGGACTAGCGGACTACGAGCAGTACTTC.

This sequence joins TRBV5-1 and TRBJ2-3, with unresolved D. The CDR3 consists of 14 residues. Germline V gives CDR1 SGHRS, CDR2 YFSETQ. V was pared by 2 bases and J by 1 base, with 8 bases between. CDR3 nucleotides: TGCGCCAGCAGCTTTATCCCAGGCACAGATACGCAGTATTTT. This codes for CASSFIPGTDTQYF.

This clonotype was detected ten times or more. Here the CDR3 DNA reads TGCAGCGTTGGGCCTAGCGGAAGCAATGAGCAGTTCTTC. It specifies CSVGPSGSNEQFF. J is TRBJ2-1 and V is TRBV29-1, with 7 bases identical to TRBD2. Germline V gives CDR1 SQVTM, CDR2 ANQGSEA. Losses at the gene ends were 4 bases for V and 6 bases for J; bases not matched to a gene: 6. The CDR3 runs 13 residues.

This clonotype was observed a handful of times. The rearrangement joins TRBV4-3 to TRBJ1-2, with D possibly TRBD1 on 5 matching bases. V dropped 0 bases and J dropped 8 bases, with 10 bases sitting between them. Germline CDR1 is LGHNA and CDR2 is YSLEER. This CDR3 contains 13 residues. CDR3 DNA sequence: TGCGCCAGCAGCCAAGATTCCGGGACCGGCTACACCTTC. Translated, it gives CASSQDSGTGYTF.

This clonotype was recorded many times. This sequence joins TRBV20-1 and TRBJ1-3, with D uncertain. The V and J ends lost 3 bases and 0 bases respectively, with 12 bases between them. This CDR3 is 15 amino acids long. CDR1 DFQATT and CDR2 SNEGSKA come from the germline V gene (reference sequence). In DNA form, the CDR3 reads TGCAGTGCTAGCCCGGTCCTGAGCTCTGGAAACACCATATATTTT. This encodes CSASPVLSSGNTIYF.

This clonotype was seen at least ten times. The rearrangement uses TRBV20-1 and TRBJ1-6; D perhaps matches TRBD1 (5 bases). Germline V lookup: CDR1 DFQATT, CDR2 SNEGSKA (reference sequence). The length of the CDR3 is 16 residues. The germline V and J ends were trimmed by 0 bases and 7 bases, with 16 bases remaining between them. CDR3 DNA sequence: TGCAGTGCTAGAGATTCCCGGCCGGAGGGGAATTCACCCCTCCACTTT. Residues: CSARDSRPEGNSPLHF.

This clonotype was observed a handful of times. This chain joins TRBV24-1 and TRBJ2-3, with 11 bases identical to TRBD1. The V and J ends lost 4 bases and 2 bases, in that order; junction bases with no gene match: 7. The CDR3 runs 17 residues. Germline values: CDR1 KGHDR, CDR2 SFDVKD. CDR3 nucleotides: TGTGCCACCAGTGAACAAGGGACAGGGGGAACCACAGATACGCAGTATTTT. This codes for CATSEQGTGGTTDTQYF.

This clonotype showed up just a few times. The rearrangement uses TRBV7-2 and TRBJ1-2; perhaps TRBD1 as D (5 bases). The CDR3 consists of 15 residues. Trimming took 6 bases from V and 8 from J, leaving 22 bases between them. Germline V gene data show CDR1 as SGHTA and CDR2 as FQGNSA. CDR3 sequence (DNA): TGTGCCAGCAGTACCCCAGAACGCACGGGGGGAGGCTACACCTTC. The encoded protein is CASSTPERTGGGYTF.

This clonotype was counted a few times. The CDR3 DNA reads as TGTGCCATCAGTGATGTAGTCTCAGAGACCCAGTACTTC. This codes for CAISDVVSETQYF. This chain joins TRBV10-3 and TRBJ2-5; unclear D gene. The germline V gene encodes CDR1 ENHRY and CDR2 SYGVKD. The CDR3 is 13 residues long. V lost 3 bases to trimming and J lost 4 bases, with 9 bases between them.

This clonotype was seen ten or more times. V gene TRBV6-1 combines with J gene TRBJ1-1; D uncertain. The V end lost 3 bases, the J end lost 4 bases, and 12 bases lay between the germline ends. CDR3 length equals 14 residues. Per germline, CDR1 MNHNS and CDR2 SASEGT. As DNA, the CDR3 is TGTGCCAGCAGTGAGAATTTGGACGGCACTGAAGCTTTCTTT. Translated, it gives CASSENLDGTEAFF.

This clonotype has only a few counts. This rearrangement joins TRBV7-9 to TRBJ2-3; D uncertain. Trimming shortened V by 9 bases and J by 6 bases, and 16 bases separated the two germline ends. This CDR3 has 13 amino acids. Germline values: CDR1 SEHNR, CDR2 FQNEAQ (reference sequence). The CDR3 bases are TGTGCCAGTGAGAGTAAAACTCTGGATACGCAGTATTTT. Translated: CASESKTLDTQYF.

As to this clonotype: A much bigger clone sits one base away, suggesting this may be a read error. This chain uses TRBV27 with TRBJ2-2; D might be TRBD1 (7 bases). The CDR3 is 16 residues long. The V end was cut by 6 bases, the J end by 4 bases, with 18 bases between. Germline assignment: CDR1 MNHEY and CDR2 SMNVEV (reference sequence). Here the CDR3 DNA reads TGTGCCAGCAGCCGCAGTAGCAGGGGGGCCACCGGGGAGCTGTTTTTT. Encoded protein: CASSRSSRGATGELFF.

This clonotype has at least ten counts. The chain employs TRBV14 and TRBJ2-3; TRBD2 matches at 7 bases. The ends lost 1 base at V and 3 bases at J; junction bases unmatched: 10. The CDR3 runs to 17 residues. Germline V gives CDR1 SGHDN, CDR2 FVKESK. CDR3 amino acids: CASSQVLRAGVTDTQYF. The CDR3 nucleotides read TGTGCCAGCAGCCAAGTCCTGCGGGCGGGGGTTACAGATACGCAGTATTTT.

This clonotype was seen a handful of times. CDR3 coding DNA: TGTGCCAGCAGTTTAGGGACTGGCTTTTACGGTGAGCAGTTCTTC. Translation gives CASSLGTGFYGEQFF. The chain employs TRBV12-3 or TRBV12-4 and TRBJ2-1; TRBD2 is a possible D gene (5 bases). Trimming shortened V by 1 base and J by 9 bases, and 16 bases separated the two germline ends. This CDR3 has 15 amino acids.

In its sample, this clonotype was seen many times. The gene calls are TRBV7-9 and TRBJ1-1; possibly TRBD1 for D (5 bases). The germline CDR1 and CDR2 sequences are SEHNR and FQNEAQ (reference sequence). The CDR3 length is 13 residues. Trimming removed 3 bases at V and 6 bases at J, with 11 bases between. CDR3 residues: CASSFAQDSEAFF. The CDR3 DNA reads as TGTGCCAGCAGCTTTGCACAGGATTCTGAAGCTTTCTTT.

Many counts were recorded for this clonotype. The rearrangement uses TRBV7-8 and TRBJ1-2, with D tentatively TRBD1 (5 bases). Per germline, CDR1 SGHVS and CDR2 FQNEAQ. Trimming removed 1 base from V and 1 base from J, with 7 bases in between. The length of the CDR3 is 14 residues. The CDR3 sequence is CASSLEQVNYGYTF. The CDR3 DNA follows: TGTGCCAGCAGCTTAGAACAGGTTAACTATGGCTACACCTTC.